This T cell receptor beta chain emerged from a study of Tregs in tolerant kidney transplant recipients. Whole-study context: CD4+CD25+CD127- cells came from approximately three-day belatacept mixed lymphocyte reactions, some with roughly 5-day graft donor restimulation. Sorting used antibodies to exclude donor cells. Overall study results and limits: The small number of patients limits these findings pending further validation.

Concerning this clone itself: The antigen remains undetermined.

Here immunoSEQ multiplex PCR was the method, and the copy in TCRdb shows in-frame clones only, minus some. Of approximately 45,000 clones listed, nearly 97% were seen once; the top ten hold 0.37%. Trimming pared 1 base from V and 10 bases from J, leaving 19 bases between. This CDR3 region has 15 residues. The sequence came from a human donor in good health. Input material: Tregs from blood cultured with allogeneic cells. This rearrangement joins TRBV23-1 to TRBJ1-1, with unresolved D. TRBV23-1 is identified as an open reading frame with a role that is uncertain. The CDR3 DNA reads as TGCGCCAGCAGTCAATTCGGGAAGGATCGCGAAGGAGCTTTCTTT. As protein: CASSQFGKDREGAFF.